This TCR beta chain was captured in a study of cytomegalovirus exposure and HLA in healthy donors. Findings of the study overall: The investigators catalogued 164 TCR beta chains as cytomegalovirus-associated. Immune exposure information available was restricted to CMV serostatus. Later analysis reportedly placed an Asian-associated ancestry cluster below the roughly 700-donor mean in N-insertions.

The ends lost 0 bases at V and 3 bases at J; junction bases unmatched: 6. This CDR3 has 16 amino acids. Germline V gene lookup returns CDR1 LGHNA and CDR2 YSLEER. Turning to this clone: Its target is not known.

PCR amplification relied on 60 Vbeta primers (plus 13 Jbeta primers). TCRdb's table, derived via immunoSEQ multiplex PCR, lists solely in-frame clones and lacks some. The repertoire consists of under 140,000 clones, with nearly 80% occurring once and the leading ten covering 1.3%. This chain links TRBV4-3 with TRBJ2-7; 9 nucleotides align to TRBD1. The sequencing input was PBMCs. The sequence was collected from a woman aged 25 to 45 in good health and CMV-seronegative. CDR3 region: CASSQDTGQGFYEQYF. CDR3 in DNA: TGCGCCAGCAGCCAAGACACCGGACAGGGGTTCTACGAGCAGTACTTC.